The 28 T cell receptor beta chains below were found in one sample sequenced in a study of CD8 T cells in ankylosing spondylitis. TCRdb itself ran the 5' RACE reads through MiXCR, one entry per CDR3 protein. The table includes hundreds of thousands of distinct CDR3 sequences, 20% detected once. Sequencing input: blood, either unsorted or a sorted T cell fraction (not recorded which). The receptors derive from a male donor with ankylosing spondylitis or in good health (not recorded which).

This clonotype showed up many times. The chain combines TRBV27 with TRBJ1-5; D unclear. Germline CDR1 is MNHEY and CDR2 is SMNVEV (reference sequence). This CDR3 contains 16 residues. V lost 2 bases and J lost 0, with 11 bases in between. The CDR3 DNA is TGTGCCAGCAGTTTAAGGAGGGTCGATAGCAATCAGCCCCAGCATTTT. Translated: CASSLRRVDSNQPQHF.

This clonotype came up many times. This chain's CDR3 is CASSFGQGGTEAFF. In DNA, the CDR3 is TGTGCCAGCAGCTTTGGGCAGGGTGGGACTGAAGCTTTCTTT. The chain links TRBV5-6 to TRBJ1-1; perhaps TRBD1 as D (5 bases). This CDR3 spans 14 amino acids. Germline V gene lookup returns CDR1 SGHDT and CDR2 YYEEEE. The germline V and J ends were trimmed by 2 bases and 5 bases, with 13 bases remaining between them. Using reference TRBV5-6 and TRBJ1-1 for the parts outside the CDR3, the full variable domain is DAGVTQSPTHLIKTRGQQVTLRCSPKSGHDTVSWYQQALGQGPQFIFQYYEEEERQRGNFPDRFSGHQFPNYSSELNVNALLLGDSALYLCASSFGQGGTEAFFGQGTRLTVV.

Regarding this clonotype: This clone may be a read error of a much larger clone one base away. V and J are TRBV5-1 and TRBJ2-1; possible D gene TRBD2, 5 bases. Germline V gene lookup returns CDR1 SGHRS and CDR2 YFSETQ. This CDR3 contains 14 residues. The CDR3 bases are TGCGCCGGCAGCCCTATGGACTTCTACAATGAGCAGTTCTTC. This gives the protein CAGSPMDFYNEQFF. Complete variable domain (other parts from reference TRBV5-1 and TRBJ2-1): KAGVTQTPRYLIKTRGQQVTLSCSPISGHRSVSWYQQTPGQGLQFLFEYFSETQRNKGNFPGRFSGRQFSNSRSEMNVSTLELGDSALYLCAGSPMDFYNEQFFGPGTRLTVL.

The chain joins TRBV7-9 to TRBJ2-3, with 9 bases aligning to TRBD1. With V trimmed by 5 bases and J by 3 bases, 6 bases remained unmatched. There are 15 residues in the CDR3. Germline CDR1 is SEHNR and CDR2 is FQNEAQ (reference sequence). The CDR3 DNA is TGTGCCAGCAGCGCCGGGACAGGGACAACAGATACGCAGTATTTT. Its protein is CASSAGTGTTDTQYF.

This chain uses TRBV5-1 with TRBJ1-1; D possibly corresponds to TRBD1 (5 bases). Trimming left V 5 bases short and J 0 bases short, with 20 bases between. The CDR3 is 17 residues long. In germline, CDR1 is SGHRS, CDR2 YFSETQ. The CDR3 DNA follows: TGCGCCAGCAGTCGCCAGGGAGGTGAGTTCATGAACACTGAAGCTTTCTTT. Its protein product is CASSRQGGEFMNTEAFF.

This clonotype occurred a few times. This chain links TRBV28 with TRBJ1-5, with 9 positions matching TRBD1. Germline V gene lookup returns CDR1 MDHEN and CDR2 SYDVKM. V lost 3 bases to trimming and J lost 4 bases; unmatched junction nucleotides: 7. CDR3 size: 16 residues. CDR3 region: CASSLTGGQRNQPQHF. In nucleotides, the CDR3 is TGTGCCAGCAGTTTGACAGGGGGACAAAGGAATCAGCCCCAGCATTTT.

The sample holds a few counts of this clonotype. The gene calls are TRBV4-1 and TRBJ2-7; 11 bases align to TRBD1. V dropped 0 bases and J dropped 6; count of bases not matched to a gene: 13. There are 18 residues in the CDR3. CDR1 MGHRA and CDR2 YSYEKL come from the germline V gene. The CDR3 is CASSQDPGGTGGMGEQYV. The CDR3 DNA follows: TGCGCCAGCAGCCAAGATCCGGGAGGGACAGGGGGAATGGGCGAGCAGTACGTC.

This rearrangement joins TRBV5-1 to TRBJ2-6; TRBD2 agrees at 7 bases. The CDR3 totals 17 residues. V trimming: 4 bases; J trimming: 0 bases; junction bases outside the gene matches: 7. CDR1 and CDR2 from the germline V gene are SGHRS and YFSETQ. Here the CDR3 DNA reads TGCGCCAGCAGCCCGGGACTACAAAGCTCTGGGGCCAACGTCCTGACTTTC. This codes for CASSPGLQSSGANVLTF.

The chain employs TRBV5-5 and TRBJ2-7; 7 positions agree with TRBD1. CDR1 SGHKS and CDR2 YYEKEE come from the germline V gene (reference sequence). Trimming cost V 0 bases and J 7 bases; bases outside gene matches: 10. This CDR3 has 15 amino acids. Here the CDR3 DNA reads TGTGCCAGCAGCTTGGAGGGGGCTTCGGTTTGGGAGCAGTACGTC. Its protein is CASSLEGASVWEQYV.

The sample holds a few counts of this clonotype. CDR3 sequence (DNA): TGTGCCAGCTGCGAGGGGGGGATCGACACCGGGGAGCTGTTTTTT. Its protein product is CASCEGGIDTGELFF. J is TRBJ2-2 and V is TRBV6-1, with TRBD2 as a possible D gene (7 bases). CDR1 and CDR2 (germline): MNHNS, SASEGT. There are 15 residues in the CDR3. V lost 8 bases and J 3 bases, leaving 16 bases between the germline ends.

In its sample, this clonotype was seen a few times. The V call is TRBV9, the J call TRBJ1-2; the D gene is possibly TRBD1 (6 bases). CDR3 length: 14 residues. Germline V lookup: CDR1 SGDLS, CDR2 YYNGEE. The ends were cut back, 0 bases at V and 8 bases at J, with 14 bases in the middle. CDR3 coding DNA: TGTGCCAGCAGCGTAGACAGGGTGCCCCGGGGCTACACCTTC. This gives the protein CASSVDRVPRGYTF.

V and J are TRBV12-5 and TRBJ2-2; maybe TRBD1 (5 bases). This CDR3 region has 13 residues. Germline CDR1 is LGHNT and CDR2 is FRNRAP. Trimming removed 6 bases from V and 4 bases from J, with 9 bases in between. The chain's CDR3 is CASGQGGTGELFF. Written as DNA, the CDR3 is TGTGCTAGTGGCCAGGGCGGCACCGGGGAGCTGTTTTTT.

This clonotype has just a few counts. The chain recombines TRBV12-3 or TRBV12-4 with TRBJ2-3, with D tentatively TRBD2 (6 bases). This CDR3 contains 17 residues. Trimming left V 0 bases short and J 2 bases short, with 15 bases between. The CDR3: CASSLAPSWGDTDTQYF. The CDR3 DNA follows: TGTGCCAGCAGTTTAGCCCCGTCGTGGGGGGACACAGATACGCAGTATTTT.

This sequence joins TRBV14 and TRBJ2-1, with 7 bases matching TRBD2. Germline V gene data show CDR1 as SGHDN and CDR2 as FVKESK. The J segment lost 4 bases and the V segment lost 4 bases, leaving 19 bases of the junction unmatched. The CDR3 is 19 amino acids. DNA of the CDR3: TGTGCCAGCAGCCCTGCGAGAGGGAGGGCCCTTACGTCATACAATGAGCAGTTCTTC. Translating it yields CASSPARGRALTSYNEQFF.

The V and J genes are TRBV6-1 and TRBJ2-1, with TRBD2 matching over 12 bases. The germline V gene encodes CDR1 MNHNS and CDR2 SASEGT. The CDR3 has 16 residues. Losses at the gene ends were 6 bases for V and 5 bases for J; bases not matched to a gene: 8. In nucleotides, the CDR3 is TGTGCCAGCAGGAAACTAGCGGGGGGTCGAAACAATGAGCAGTTCTTC. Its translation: CASRKLAGGRNNEQFF.

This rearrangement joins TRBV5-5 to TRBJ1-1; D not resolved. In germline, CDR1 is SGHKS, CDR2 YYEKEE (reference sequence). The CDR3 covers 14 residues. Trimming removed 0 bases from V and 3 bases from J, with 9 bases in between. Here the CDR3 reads CASSLGGPYTEAFF. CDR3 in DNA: TGTGCCAGCAGCTTGGGGGGTCCCTACACTGAAGCTTTCTTT.

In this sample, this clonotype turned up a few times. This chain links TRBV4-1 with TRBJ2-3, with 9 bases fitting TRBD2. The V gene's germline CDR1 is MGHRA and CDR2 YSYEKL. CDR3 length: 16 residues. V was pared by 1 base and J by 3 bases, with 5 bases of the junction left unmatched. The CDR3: CASSQGTSVGTDTQYF. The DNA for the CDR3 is TGCGCCAGCAGCCAAGGGACTAGCGTAGGAACAGATACGCAGTATTTT.

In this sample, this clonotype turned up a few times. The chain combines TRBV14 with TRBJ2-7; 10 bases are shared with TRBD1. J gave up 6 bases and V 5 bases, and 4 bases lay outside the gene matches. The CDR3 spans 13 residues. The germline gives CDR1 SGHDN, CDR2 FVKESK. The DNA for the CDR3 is TGTGCCAGCAGCGGCCGGGACAGGGGCGAGCAGTACGTC. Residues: CASSGRDRGEQYV.

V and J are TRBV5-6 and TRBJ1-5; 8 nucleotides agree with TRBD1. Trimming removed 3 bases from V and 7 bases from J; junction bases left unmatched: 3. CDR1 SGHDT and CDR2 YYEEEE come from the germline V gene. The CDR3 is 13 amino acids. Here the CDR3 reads CASSWDRSQPQHF. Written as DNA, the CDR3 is TGTGCCAGCAGCTGGGACAGGAGCCAGCCCCAGCATTTT. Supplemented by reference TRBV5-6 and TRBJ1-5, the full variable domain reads DAGVTQSPTHLIKTRGQQVTLRCSPKSGHDTVSWYQQALGQGPQFIFQYYEEEERQRGNFPDRFSGHQFPNYSSELNVNALLLGDSALYLCASSWDRSQPQHFGDGTRLSIL.

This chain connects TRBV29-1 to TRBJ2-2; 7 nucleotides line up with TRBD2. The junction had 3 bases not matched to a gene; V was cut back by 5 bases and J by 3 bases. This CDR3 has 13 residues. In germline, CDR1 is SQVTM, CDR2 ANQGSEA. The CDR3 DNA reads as TGCAGCGTTTGGCTAGCGGACACCGGGGAGCTGTTTTTT. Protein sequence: CSVWLADTGELFF.

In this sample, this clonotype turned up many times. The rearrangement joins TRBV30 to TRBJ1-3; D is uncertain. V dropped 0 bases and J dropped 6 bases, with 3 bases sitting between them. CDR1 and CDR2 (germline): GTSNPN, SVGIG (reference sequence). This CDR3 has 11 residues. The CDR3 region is CAWSVANTIYF. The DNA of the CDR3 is TGTGCCTGGAGTGTCGCAAACACCATATATTTT. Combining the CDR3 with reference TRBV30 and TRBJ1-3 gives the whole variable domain SQTIHQWPATLVQPVGSPLSLECTVEGTSNPNLYWYRQAAGRGLQLLFYSVGIGQISSEVPQNLSASRPQDRQFILSSKKLLLSDSGFYLCAWSVANTIYFGEGSWLTVV.

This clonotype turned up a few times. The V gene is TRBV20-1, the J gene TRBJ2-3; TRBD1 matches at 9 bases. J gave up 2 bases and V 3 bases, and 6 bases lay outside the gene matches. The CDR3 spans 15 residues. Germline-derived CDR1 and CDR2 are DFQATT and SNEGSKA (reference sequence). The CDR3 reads CSASRQGVNTDTQYF. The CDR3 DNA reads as TGCAGTGCTAGCAGACAGGGGGTTAACACAGATACGCAGTATTTT.

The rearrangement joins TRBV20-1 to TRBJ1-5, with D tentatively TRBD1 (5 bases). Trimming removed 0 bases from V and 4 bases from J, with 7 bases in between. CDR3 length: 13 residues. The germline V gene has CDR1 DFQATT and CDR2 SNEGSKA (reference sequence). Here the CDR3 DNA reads TGCAGTGCTAGAGATTCAGGGAATCAGCCCCAGCATTTT. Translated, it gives CSARDSGNQPQHF.

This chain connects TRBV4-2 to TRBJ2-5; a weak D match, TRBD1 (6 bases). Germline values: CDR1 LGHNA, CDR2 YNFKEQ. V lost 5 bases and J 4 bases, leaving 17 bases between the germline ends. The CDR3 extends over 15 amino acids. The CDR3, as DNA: TGTGCCAGCAGCTCCCCCAGCAGGGGCGCAGAGACCCAGTACTTC. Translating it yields CASSSPSRGAETQYF.

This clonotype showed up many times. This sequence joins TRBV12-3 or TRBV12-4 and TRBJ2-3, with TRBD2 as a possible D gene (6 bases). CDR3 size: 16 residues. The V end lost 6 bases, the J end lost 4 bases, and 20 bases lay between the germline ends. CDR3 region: CASSYTGTVVADTQYF. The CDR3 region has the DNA TGTGCCAGCAGCTATACCGGGACTGTCGTGGCAGATACGCAGTATTTT.

CDR3 loop: CASSLGVGSGLGTQYF. CDR3 DNA: TGTGCCAGCAGCTTAGGTGTGGGTTCCGGTCTGGGTACGCAGTATTTT. The rearrangement links TRBV7-2 to TRBJ2-3; no reliable D call. Trimming shortened V by 1 base and J by 8 bases, and 19 bases separated the two germline ends. Looked up from germline, CDR1 is SGHTA and CDR2 is FQGNSA. This CDR3 has 16 amino acids.

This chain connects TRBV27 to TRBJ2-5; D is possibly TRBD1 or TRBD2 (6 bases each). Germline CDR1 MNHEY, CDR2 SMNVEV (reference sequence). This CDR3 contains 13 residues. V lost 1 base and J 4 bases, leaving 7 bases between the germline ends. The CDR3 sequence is CASSLWGAETQYF. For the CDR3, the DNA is TGTGCCAGCAGTTTATGGGGGGCAGAGACCCAGTACTTC.

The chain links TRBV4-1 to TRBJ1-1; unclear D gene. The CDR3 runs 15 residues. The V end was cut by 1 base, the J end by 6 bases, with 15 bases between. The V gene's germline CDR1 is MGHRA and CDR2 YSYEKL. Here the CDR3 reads CASSQVGGRRAEAFF. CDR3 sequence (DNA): TGCGCCAGCAGCCAAGTAGGTGGCAGGAGGGCTGAAGCTTTCTTT.